One sample yielded the 13 T cell receptor beta chains listed below, sequenced in a study of blood T cell repertoires in COVID-19. The assay was immunoSEQ multiplex PCR, and TCRdb's table has in-frame clones only and misses some. The sample has some 150,000 clones; approximately 82% are singletons. The source material was peripheral blood. The receptors stem from a woman aged 50 to 60 in a cohort sampled during active or convalescent COVID-19.

This clone has a handful of counts. The chain links TRBV21-1 to TRBJ1-1; the table's D call TRBD1 went unverified against the DNA. TRBV21-1 is a pseudogene. CDR3 length: 17 amino acids. The CDR3 DNA sequence: TGTGCCAGCAGCAAAGTGGGAAACAGGGGAGTGGGTACTGAAGCTTTCTTT. Protein sequence: CASSKVGNRGVGTEAFF.

CDR3 nucleotides: TGTGCCAGCAGCGTACAGGGGGCTCAGAAGACCCAGTACTTC. It is translated as CASSVQGAQKTQYF. The V and J genes are TRBV6-5 and TRBJ2-5, with 9 bases fitting TRBD1. V was clipped by 6 bases and J by 6 bases; unmatched bases: 8. Germline CDR1 reads MNHEY; CDR2 reads SVGAGI. This CDR3 comprises 14 residues.

This clone was found once. V gene TRBV30 combines with J gene TRBJ2-3; D might be TRBD2 (5 bases). This CDR3 contains 16 residues. Germline lookup yields CDR1 GTSNPN and CDR2 SVGIG (reference sequence). V was shortened by 2 bases and J by 4 bases, with 19 bases between the two germline ends. The chain's CDR3 is CAWSRSLVTWSDTQYF. The CDR3 DNA is TGTGCCTGGAGTCGATCACTAGTAACGTGGTCAGATACGCAGTATTTT.

This chain joins TRBV6-6 and TRBJ2-5; 9 bases are shared with TRBD1. The trim removed 5 bases at V and 2 bases at J, leaving 6 bases unmatched. The germline V gene encodes CDR1 MNHNY and CDR2 SVGAGI (reference sequence). The CDR3 has 15 amino acids. CDR3 nucleotides: TGTGCCAGCAGTCGATCCGGGACAGGGCAAGAGACCCAGTACTTC. This gives the protein CASSRSGTGQETQYF.

This clone was found many times. The V and J genes are TRBV18 and TRBJ1-1; 10 positions match TRBD1. The CDR3 has 15 residues. V dropped 4 bases and J dropped 5; count of bases not matched to a gene: 7. From germline, CDR1 is KGHSH and CDR2 LQKENI. The CDR3 nucleotides read TGTGCCAGCTCACGAATGACAGGGGGCGAGACTGAAGCTTTCTTT. It translates to CASSRMTGGETEAFF. The variable domain in full, with the rest retrieved from reference TRBV18 and TRBJ1-1, is NAGVMQNPRHLVRRRGQEARLRCSPMKGHSHVYWYRQLPEEGLKFMVYLQKENIIDESGMPKERFSAEFPKEGPSILRIQQVVRGDSAAYFCASSRMTGGETEAFFGQGTRLTVV.

The chain couples TRBV3-1 (or the pseudogene TRBV3-2) to TRBJ2-5; 7 nucleotides align to TRBD2. The CDR3 has 15 residues. Per germline, CDR1 LGHDT and CDR2 YNNKEL (reference sequence). Trimming removed 5 bases from V and 0 bases from J; junction bases left unmatched: 6. The CDR3 region is CASSYQGGYQETQYF. CDR3 nucleotides: TGTGCCAGCAGCTATCAGGGAGGGTACCAAGAGACCCAGTACTTC.

The chain joins TRBV6-5 to TRBJ2-7; TRBD1 matches at 7 bases. Germline loops: CDR1 MNHEY, CDR2 SVGAGI. Germline trimming cut 3 bases from V and 5 bases from J; bases unmatched to any gene: 4. This CDR3 comprises 13 residues. The CDR3 loop reads CASSYPGQDEQYF. The CDR3, as DNA: TGTGCCAGCAGTTATCCAGGACAGGACGAGCAGTACTTC.

Comments on this clone: Other DNA sequences in the sample encode the same CDR3. V gene TRBV12-3 or TRBV12-4 combines with J gene TRBJ2-3; D gene uncertain. The CDR3 is 13 amino acids. V was trimmed by 1 base and J by 2 bases, leaving 4 bases between them. For the CDR3, the DNA is TGTGCCAGCAGTTTAGGGGCCACAGATACGCAGTATTTT. Translated, it gives CASSLGATDTQYF.

The rearrangement uses TRBV27 and TRBJ1-5; unclear D gene. Deletions cut 2 bases from V and 5 bases from J, with 7 bases between. CDR1 and CDR2 (germline): MNHEY, SMNVEV (reference sequence). This CDR3 spans 13 amino acids. CDR3 DNA: TGTGCCAGCAGTTTAAGCGCGGATCAGCCCCAGCATTTT. As protein: CASSLSADQPQHF.

The rearrangement joins TRBV7-8 to TRBJ1-1; the match to TRBD1 covers 11 bases. CDR1 is SGHVS, CDR2 FQNEAQ, per germline. V gave up 1 base and J gave up 7 bases; unmatched junction bases: 5. CDR3 length equals 15 residues. The CDR3 region is CASSLGTGGADEAFF. CDR3 bases: TGTGCCAGCAGCTTAGGGACAGGGGGCGCGGATGAAGCTTTCTTT.

The gene calls are TRBV5-5 and TRBJ1-3, with 8 positions matching TRBD1. The germline gives CDR1 SGHKS, CDR2 YYEKEE (reference sequence). J was trimmed by 0 bases and V by 4 bases; bases with no gene match: 3. The CDR3 contains 15 residues. The CDR3 DNA reads TGTGCCAGCAGCGTGACAGGGGACTCTGGAAACACCATATATTTT. As protein: CASSVTGDSGNTIYF.

The V call is TRBV19, the J call TRBJ2-7; 9 bases map to TRBD1. The germline CDR1 and CDR2 sequences are LNHDA and SQIVND (reference sequence). The CDR3 has 15 amino acids. Trimming took 5 bases from V and 3 from J; bases not matched to a gene: 8. Written as DNA, the CDR3 is TGTGCCAGTAGTGAAACCGGGACAGGGTTCTACGAGCAGTACTTC. Protein: CASSETGTGFYEQYF.

This rearrangement joins TRBV27 to TRBJ2-5; possibly TRBD2 for D (6 bases). V was pared by 5 bases and J by 5 bases, with 12 bases between. This CDR3 is built from 13 residues. The germline CDR1 and CDR2 sequences are MNHEY and SMNVEV (reference sequence). CDR3 coding DNA: TGTGCCAGCAGTCGACTGGGGAGGGAGACCCAGTACTTC. It yields the protein CASSRLGRETQYF.